This T cell receptor (beta chain) was retrieved from a study of blood T cell repertoires in COVID-19. On the study more broadly: Both acute and convalescent COVID-19 samples were obtained from the United States, Italy and Spain. In each case, the material was cDNA or gDNA derived from T cells, B-cell-depleted T cells, or PBMCs.

The repertoire was sequenced with immunoSEQ multiplex PCR; TCRdb's copy has only in-frame clones and lacks some. The data hold about 190,000 clones, with less than 80% observed a single time. Germline CDR1 is SGHDT and CDR2 is YYEEEE. The V gene lost 3 bases and the J gene lost 1 base, with 10 bases spanning the gap. The length of the CDR3 is 14 residues. What was sequenced was peripheral blood. This chain connects TRBV5-6 to TRBJ1-1; TRBD1 is a possible D gene (6 bases). This sequence was found in a woman in her fifties or sixties with acute or convalescent COVID-19. The CDR3 coding sequence is TGTGCCAGCAGCTACCTGACAGGGAACACTGAAGCTTTCTTT. The encoded protein is CASSYLTGNTEAFF.